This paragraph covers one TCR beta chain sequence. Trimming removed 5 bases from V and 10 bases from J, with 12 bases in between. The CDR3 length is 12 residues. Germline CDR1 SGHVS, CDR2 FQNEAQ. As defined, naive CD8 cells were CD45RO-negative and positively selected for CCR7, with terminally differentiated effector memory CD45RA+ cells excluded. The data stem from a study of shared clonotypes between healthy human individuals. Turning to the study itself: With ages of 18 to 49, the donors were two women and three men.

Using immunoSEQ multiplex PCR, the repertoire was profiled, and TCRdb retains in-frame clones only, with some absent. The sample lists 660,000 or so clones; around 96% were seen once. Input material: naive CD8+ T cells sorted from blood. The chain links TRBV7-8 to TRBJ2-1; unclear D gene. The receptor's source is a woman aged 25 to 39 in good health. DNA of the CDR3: TGTGCCAGCAGCGAAACCCCTCGGGAGCAGTTCTTC. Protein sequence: CASSETPREQFF.